This entry features one T cell receptor (beta chain) sequence. The data belong to a study of blood T cell repertoires in COVID-19. Study information: The United States, Italy and Spain provided the acute and convalescent COVID-19 samples. T cells, B-cell-depleted T cells, or PBMCs supplied cDNA or gDNA.

The table came from immunoSEQ multiplex PCR; TCRdb's copy has only in-frame clones and leaves some out. Among some 120,000 clones listed, 75% to 90% were seen once. This CDR3 has 14 amino acids. Looked up from germline, CDR1 is MNHEY and CDR2 is SVGAGI. J was trimmed by 9 bases and V by 2 bases; bases with no gene match: 4. The sample consisted of peripheral blood. This sequence originates from a man aged 65 to 85 with acute or convalescent COVID-19. This rearrangement joins TRBV6-5 to TRBJ2-1, with 10 nucleotides matching TRBD2. The CDR3 DNA sequence: TGTGCCAGCAGTTACCAGCGGGGGGGCTCTGAGCAGTTCTTC. Translation: CASSYQRGGSEQFF.